Below are 14 T cell receptor beta chains sequenced from a single sample in a study of blood T cell repertoires in COVID-19. Profiled with immunoSEQ multiplex PCR; TCRdb holds only in-frame clones, not every one. The sample gives about 93,000 clones, approximately 87% of which show up once; about 1.5% is in the top ten. The sequencing sample was made of peripheral blood. These receptors were taken from a human donor with active COVID-19. The donor label of this sample is uncertain.

This sequence joins TRBV3-1 (or the pseudogene TRBV3-2) and TRBJ1-2; TRBD1 might be the D (6 bases). The CDR3 length is 17 residues. In germline, CDR1 is LGHDT, CDR2 YNNKEL (reference sequence). V lost 0 bases, J lost 7 bases, and 21 bases lay in between. CDR3 protein: CASSQEPTGWRSSGYTF. CDR3 nucleotides: TGTGCCAGCAGCCAAGAACCGACAGGTTGGCGTTCCTCTGGCTACACCTTC.

The chain links TRBV11-2 to TRBJ1-3, with 7 bases matching TRBD1. The V gene end was trimmed by 0 bases and the J gene end by 8 bases; junction bases not matched to a gene: 4. CDR1 and CDR2 (germline): SGHAT, FQNNGV. The CDR3 totals 14 residues. CDR3 nucleotide sequence: TGTGCCAGCAGCTTAGAAGGGGGCTTGGACACCATATATTTT. Its protein product is CASSLEGGLDTIYF.

The chain carries TRBV18 and TRBJ2-2, with 11 bases lining up with TRBD1. Germline V CDR1 and CDR2: KGHSH, LQKENI. The trim removed 3 bases at V and 6 bases at J, leaving 9 bases unmatched. This CDR3 contains 17 residues. CDR3 nucleotide sequence: TGTGCCAGCTCACCTGGACAGGGGGCGCTAATGGCCGGGGAGCTGTTTTTT. This codes for CASSPGQGALMAGELFF.

The gene calls are TRBV3-1 (or the pseudogene TRBV3-2) and TRBJ1-4, with 8 bases aligning to TRBD1. Germline V CDR1 and CDR2: LGHDT, YNNKEL (reference sequence). CDR3 size: 17 residues. V dropped 4 bases and J dropped 8; count of bases not matched to a gene: 15. CDR3 region: CASSLLTGDLTGEKLFF. The CDR3 DNA reads TGTGCCAGCAGCCTGTTGACAGGGGATTTGACAGGCGAAAAACTGTTTTTT.

The rearrangement uses TRBV4-3 and TRBJ1-4; TRBD1 aligns across 8 bases. The CDR3 contains 19 residues. CDR1 LGHNA and CDR2 YSLEER come from the germline V gene. Trimming removed 1 base from V and 8 bases from J; junction bases left unmatched: 18. In nucleotides, the CDR3 is TGCGCCAGCAGCCAAGTGGATTTTGGGCCAGGGGGCGCGGGGGAAAAACTGTTTTTT. As protein: CASSQVDFGPGGAGEKLFF.

V and J are TRBV5-6 and TRBJ1-1; D gene uncertain. V lost 0 bases and J lost 0, with 15 bases in between. Germline V gene sequence: CDR1 SGHDT, CDR2 YYEEEE. This CDR3 spans 17 amino acids. CDR3 region: CASSLVAGRLLNTEAFF. In DNA form, the CDR3 reads TGTGCCAGCAGCTTGGTCGCGGGCAGACTGTTGAACACTGAAGCTTTCTTT.

The J gene is TRBJ2-3, the V gene TRBV5-4, with TRBD1 matching over 9 bases. Unmatched junction bases numbered 6, after V lost 5 bases and J lost 2 bases. CDR1 and CDR2 (germline): SGHNT, YYREEE (reference sequence). The CDR3 is made up of 15 amino acids. CDR3 protein: CASSSGTGNTDTQYF. The CDR3 DNA is TGTGCCAGCAGTTCCGGGACAGGGAACACAGATACGCAGTATTTT.

The V call is TRBV9, the J call TRBJ2-3, with D possibly being TRBD2 (5 bases). The germline V gene has CDR1 SGDLS and CDR2 YYNGEE. V was cut by 4 bases and J by 2 bases, with 14 bases left in between. The CDR3 is 15 amino acids. The CDR3 coding sequence is TGTGCCAGCAGCCCGAGCCTAGCCCTCACAGATACGCAGTATTTT. Encoded protein: CASSPSLALTDTQYF.

This clone was detected a few times. The chain has TRBV27 and TRBJ2-7; D might be TRBD2 (6 bases). CDR1 is MNHEY, CDR2 SMNVEV, per germline (reference sequence). Trimming took off 5 bases at V and 0 bases at J, with 14 bases between the two ends. CDR3 length: 15 residues. CDR3 protein: CASSQGFGGSYEQYF. The CDR3 region has the DNA TGTGCCAGCAGTCAAGGGTTCGGGGGCTCCTACGAGCAGTACTTC.

This chain joins TRBV7-2 and TRBJ1-1, with D possibly TRBD1 on 5 matching bases. V was pared by 5 bases and J by 0 bases, with 16 bases between. The CDR3 runs 16 residues. Germline lookup yields CDR1 SGHTA and CDR2 FQGNSA. The CDR3 nucleotides read TGTGCCAGCAGCCCGCAGGCGCAGGGCCTGAACACTGAAGCTTTCTTT. Its protein is CASSPQAQGLNTEAFF.

The V and J genes are TRBV24-1 and TRBJ2-1, with 10 bases aligning to TRBD2. Germline lookup yields CDR1 KGHDR and CDR2 SFDVKD. The trim removed 3 bases at V and 3 bases at J, leaving 4 bases unmatched. The CDR3 runs 16 residues. Written as DNA, the CDR3 is TGTGCCACCAGTGATCAGAGCGGGGGGGACTACAATGAGCAGTTCTTC. Protein: CATSDQSGGDYNEQFF.

V usage is TRBV28 and J usage is TRBJ1-6, with 12 bases identical to TRBD1. CDR1 and CDR2 (germline): MDHEN, SYDVKM. The CDR3 is 12 residues long. The CDR3 loop reads CAGQGAHSPLHF. CDR3 in DNA: TGTGCGGGACAGGGGGCGCATTCACCCCTCCACTTT.

This chain connects TRBV5-6 to TRBJ2-5; D unresolved. This CDR3 is built from 12 residues. The V gene's germline CDR1 is SGHDT and CDR2 YYEEEE. V lost 0 bases, J lost 7 bases, and 7 bases lay in between. The CDR3 spells CASSLAVGTQYF. As DNA, the CDR3 is TGTGCCAGCAGCTTGGCCGTCGGGACCCAGTACTTC.

This chain joins TRBV6-2 or TRBV6-3 and TRBJ2-5, with D possibly TRBD2 on 5 matching bases. This CDR3 is 16 amino acids long. The V end lost 0 bases, the J end lost 2 bases, and 13 bases lay between the germline ends. Per the germline V gene, CDR1 is MNHEY and CDR2 is SVGEGT. CDR3 amino acids: CASSYSLTKRQETQYF. In DNA, the CDR3 is TGTGCCAGCAGTTACTCTTTGACTAAGAGACAAGAGACCCAGTACTTC.